The source of this T cell receptor (beta chain) is a study of T-cell reconstitution after alpha-beta-depleted transplantation in children. Study results and caveats: Surviving recipient T cells and thymic progenitors produced the high day-60 TCRbeta diversity seen in some patients.

CDR3 size: 15 residues. Germline V gene data show CDR1 as SGHRS and CDR2 as YFSETQ. V shed 8 bases, J shed 2 bases, and the junction held 9 bases outside the gene matches. Note on this clonotype: Its specificity is unknown.

Preparation of the TCRbeta library used unique molecular identifiers. MiXCR, applied by TCRdb to the PCR reads, yields one record per CDR3 protein. Of under 400,000 distinct CDR3 sequences listed, roughly 21% are singletons. This clonotype was sampled from a male patient aged 10 to 17 who had a stem cell transplant for acute lymphoblastic leukemia, so the T cells may come from the graft donor. The starting material was PBMCs, mostly from graft donor cells, obtained 180 days after TCRalphabeta/CD19-depleted stem cell transplant. The chain employs TRBV5-1 and TRBJ2-2, with TRBD1 matching 7 bases. The CDR3 DNA reads TGCGCCAGTGTGCCGGGACAGAGAAACACCGGGGAGCTGTTTTTT. Translation: CASVPGQRNTGELFF.